This T cell receptor beta chain was identified during a study of cytomegalovirus exposure and HLA in healthy donors. Study at large: Both the 120 or so validation repertoires and the 666 first-cohort repertoires used the same platform, as reported by a later analysis.

Produced via immunoSEQ multiplex PCR; TCRdb's table is partial and in-frame only. This table has approximately 120,000 clones, around 94% appearing once. Findings and caveats of the study: According to a subsequent analysis, TCR clusters from the first cohort were inclined to appear together in the 110 or so validation repertoires.

This CDR3 spans 15 amino acids. The J segment lost 10 bases and the V segment lost 4 bases, leaving 12 bases of the junction unmatched. Germline V gene lookup returns CDR1 SGDLS and CDR2 YYNGEE. This clone appeared once. Its antigen is unidentified. The TCR comes from a woman younger than 30 in good health and CMV-seronegative. The J gene is TRBJ1-2, the V gene TRBV9, with 11 bases fitting TRBD1. The source material was PBMCs. The CDR3 nucleotides read TGTGCCAGCAGCATCTCCCCGGGACAGGGGGGCCCCTACACCTTC. It translates to CASSISPGQGGPYTF.